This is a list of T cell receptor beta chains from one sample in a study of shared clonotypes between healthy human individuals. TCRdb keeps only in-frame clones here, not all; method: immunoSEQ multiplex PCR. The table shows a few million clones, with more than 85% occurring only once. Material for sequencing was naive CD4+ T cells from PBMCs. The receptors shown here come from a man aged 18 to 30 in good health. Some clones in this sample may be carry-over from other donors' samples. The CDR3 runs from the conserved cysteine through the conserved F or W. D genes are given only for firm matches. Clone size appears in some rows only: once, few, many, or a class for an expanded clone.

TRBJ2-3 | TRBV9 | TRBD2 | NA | CASSVNAGGLGDTQYF | TGTGCCAGCAGCGTAAACGCGGGAGGGCTGGGAGATACGCAGTATTTT
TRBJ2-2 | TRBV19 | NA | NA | CASSRASTTNTGELFF | TGTGCCAGTAGTAGGGCATCTACGACGAACACCGGGGAGCTGTTTTTT
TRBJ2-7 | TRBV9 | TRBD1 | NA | CASSVGQGTPLTYEQYF | TGTGCCAGCAGCGTGGGACAGGGGACACCTTTAACCTACGAGCAGTACTTC
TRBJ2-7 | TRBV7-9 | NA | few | CASSRFDPGHEQYF | TGTGCCAGCAGCCGATTCGACCCGGGACACGAGCAGTACTTC
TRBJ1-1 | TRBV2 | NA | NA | CASNPNTEAFF | TGTGCCAGCAACCCGAACACTGAAGCTTTCTTT
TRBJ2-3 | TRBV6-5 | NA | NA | CASSSIGQYTQYF | TGTGCCAGCAGTTCGATAGGGCAGTATACGCAGTATTTT
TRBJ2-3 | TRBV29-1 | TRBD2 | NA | CSGRPTSGINTDTQYF | TGCAGCGGAAGACCTACTAGCGGGATTAACACAGATACGCAGTATTTT
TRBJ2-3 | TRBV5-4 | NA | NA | CASSYLHRKTDTDTQYF | TGTGCCAGCAGCTATCTCCACAGGAAGACAGACACAGATACGCAGTATTTT
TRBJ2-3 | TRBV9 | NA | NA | CASSVLAQETDTQYF | TGTGCCAGCAGCGTACTAGCTCAAGAAACAGATACGCAGTATTTT
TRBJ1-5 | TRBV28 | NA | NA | CASSLWRGDHSNQPQHF | TGTGCCAGCAGTTTATGGAGGGGGGATCATAGCAATCAGCCCCAGCATTTT
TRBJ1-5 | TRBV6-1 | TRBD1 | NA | CASTFAGGQPQHF | TGTGCCAGCACGTTCGCAGGGGGTCAGCCCCAGCATTTT
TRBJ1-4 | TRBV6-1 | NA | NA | CASSEPGRATNEKLFF | TGTGCCAGCAGTGAACCCGGGAGGGCAACTAATGAAAAACTGTTTTTT
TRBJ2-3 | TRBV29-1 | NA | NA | CSVVTMLSTLSDTQYF | TGCAGCGTTGTAACCATGTTATCCACTTTATCAGATACGCAGTATTTT
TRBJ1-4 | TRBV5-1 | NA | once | CASSFDRSNEKLFF | TGCGCCAGCAGCTTCGACAGAAGTAATGAAAAACTGTTTTTT
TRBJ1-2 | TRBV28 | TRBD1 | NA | CASSLEGRGWYGYTF | TGTGCCAGCAGTTTAGAGGGCAGGGGGTGGTATGGCTACACCTTC
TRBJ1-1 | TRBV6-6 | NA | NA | CASSYPDTGPSTEAFF | TGTGCCAGCAGTTACCCAGACACAGGGCCTTCTACTGAAGCTTTCTTT
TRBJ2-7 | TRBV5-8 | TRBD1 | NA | CASSLRQGVNEQYF | TGTGCCAGCAGCTTGAGGCAGGGGGTCAACGAGCAGTACTTC
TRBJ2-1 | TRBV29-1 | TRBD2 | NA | CSVEDPGGLNEQFF | TGCAGCGTTGAAGACCCGGGAGGCCTGAATGAGCAGTTCTTC
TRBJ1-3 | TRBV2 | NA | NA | CASDGRNTIYF | TGTGCCAGCGACGGGCGAAACACCATATATTTT
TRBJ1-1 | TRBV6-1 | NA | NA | CASTQGPNTEAFF | TGTGCCAGCACTCAGGGACCGAACACTGAAGCTTTCTTT
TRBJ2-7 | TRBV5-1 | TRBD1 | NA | CASSPRGTGVYYEQYF | TGCGCCAGCAGCCCACGGGGGACAGGGGTCTACTACGAGCAGTACTTC
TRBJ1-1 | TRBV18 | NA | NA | CASSPGLDTEAFF | TGTGCCAGCTCACCAGGTCTGGACACTGAAGCTTTCTTT
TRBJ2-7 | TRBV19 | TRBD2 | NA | CASSIVLAGPYEQYF | TGTGCCAGTAGTATAGTACTAGCGGGACCCTACGAGCAGTACTTC
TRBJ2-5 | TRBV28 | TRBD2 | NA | CASSSPLGRSDGETQYF | TGTGCCAGCAGTTCCCCTCTCGGGAGGTCAGACGGGGAGACCCAGTACTTC
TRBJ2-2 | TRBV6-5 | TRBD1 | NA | CASNNRGKSGELFF | TGTGCCAGCAACAACAGGGGAAAGTCCGGGGAGCTGTTTTTT
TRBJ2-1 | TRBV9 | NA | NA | CASSRIGTPDRQFF | TGTGCCAGCAGCCGGATCGGGACGCCGGATAGGCAGTTCTTC
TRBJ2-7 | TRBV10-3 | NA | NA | CAISGGVTDISYEQYF | TGTGCCATCAGTGGGGGGGTTACGGACATTTCCTACGAGCAGTACTTC
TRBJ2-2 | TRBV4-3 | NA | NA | CASSQGGMRGTGELFF | TGCGCCAGCAGCCAAGGGGGGATGAGGGGCACCGGGGAGCTGTTTTTT
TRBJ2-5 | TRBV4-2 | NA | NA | CASSQSRETQYF | TGTGCCAGCAGCCAGTCCAGAGAGACCCAGTACTTC
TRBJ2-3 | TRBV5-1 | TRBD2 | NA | CASYVSGSTDTQYF | TGCGCCAGCTACGTTAGCGGGAGCACAGATACGCAGTATTTT
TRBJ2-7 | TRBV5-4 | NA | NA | CASSLRLAGPYEQYF | TGTGCCAGCAGCTTGAGGTTGGCAGGGCCCTACGAGCAGTACTTC
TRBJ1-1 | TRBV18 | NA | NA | CASSPGTPNTEAFF | TGTGCCAGCTCCCCCGGGACACCCAACACTGAAGCTTTCTTT
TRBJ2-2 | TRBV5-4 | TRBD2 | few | CASSPSGGNTGELFF | TGTGCCAGCAGCCCTAGCGGGGGGAACACCGGGGAGCTGTTTTTT
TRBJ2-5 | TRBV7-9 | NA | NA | CASSLVFGGGGETQYF | TGTGCCAGCAGCTTAGTGTTTGGGGGCGGAGGAGAGACCCAGTACTTC
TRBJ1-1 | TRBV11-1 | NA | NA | CASSPRERGTEAFF | TGTGCCAGCAGCCCCAGGGAAAGGGGCACTGAAGCTTTCTTT
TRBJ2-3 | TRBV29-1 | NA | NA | CSVVPWQGSTDTQYF | TGCAGCGTTGTTCCCTGGCAGGGGAGCACAGATACGCAGTATTTT
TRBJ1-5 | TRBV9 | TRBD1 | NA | CASSGGDRDSNQPQHF | TGTGCCAGCAGCGGGGGAGACAGGGATAGCAATCAGCCCCAGCATTTT
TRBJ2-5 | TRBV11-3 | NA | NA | CASTRSGVETQYF | TGTGCCAGCACCCGGTCGGGGGTAGAGACCCAGTACTTC
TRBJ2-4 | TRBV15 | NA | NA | CATSRAGRLAKNIQYF | TGTGCCACCAGCAGAGCCGGTCGTCTAGCCAAAAACATTCAGTACTTC
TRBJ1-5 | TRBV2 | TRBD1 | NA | CASSGGEYRGQPQHF | TGTGCCAGCAGTGGGGGGGAATACAGGGGTCAGCCCCAGCATTTT
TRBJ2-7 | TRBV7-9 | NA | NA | CASSLSGSVTLYEQYF | TGTGCCAGCAGTCTCTCGGGGAGTGTCACACTCTACGAGCAGTACTTC
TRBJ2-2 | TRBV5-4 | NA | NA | CASSPRDNLSGELFF | TGTGCCAGCAGCCCAAGGGACAATCTCAGCGGGGAGCTGTTTTTT
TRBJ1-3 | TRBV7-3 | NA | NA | CASSRDPPGSGNTIYF | TGTGCCAGCAGCAGGGACCCACCTGGCAGCGGAAACACCATATATTTT
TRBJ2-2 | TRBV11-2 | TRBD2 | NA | CASKNAGGGRAITGELFF | TGTGCCAGCAAAAACGCTGGGGGCGGGAGGGCGATCACCGGGGAGCTGTTTTTT
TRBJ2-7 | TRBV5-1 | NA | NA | CASTPQAASYEQYF | TGCGCCAGCACCCCCCAGGCGGCCTCCTACGAGCAGTACTTC
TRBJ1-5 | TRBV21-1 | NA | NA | CASSKERAGQPQHF | TGTGCCAGCAGCAAAGAGCGCGCCGGTCAGCCCCAGCATTTT
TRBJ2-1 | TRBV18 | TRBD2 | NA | CASQIGTSGRIYNEQFF | TGTGCCAGCCAAATCGGGACTAGCGGGAGGATCTACAATGAGCAGTTCTTC
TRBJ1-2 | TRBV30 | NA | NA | CAWARGNYGYTF | TGTGCCTGGGCACGTGGCAACTATGGCTACACCTTC
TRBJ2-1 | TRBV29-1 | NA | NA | CSVEGGLKGVQFF | TGCAGCGTTGAAGGGGGTTTAAAGGGCGTGCAGTTCTTC
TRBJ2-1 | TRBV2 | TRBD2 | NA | CASSSQFSSGRNHNEQFF | TGTGCCAGCAGCTCACAATTTTCTAGCGGGAGGAATCACAATGAGCAGTTCTTC
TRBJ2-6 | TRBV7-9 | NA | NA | CASTRSGANVLTF | TGTGCCAGCACCAGGTCTGGGGCCAACGTCCTGACTTTC
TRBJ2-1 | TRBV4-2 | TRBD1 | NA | CASSARFRGSVDEQFF | TGTGCCAGCAGCGCAAGATTCAGGGGGAGTGTCGATGAGCAGTTCTTC
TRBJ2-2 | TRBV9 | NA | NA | CASSTRPGTNTGELFF | TGTGCCAGCAGCACTCGACCCGGGACAAACACCGGGGAGCTGTTTTTT